This TCR beta chain was retrieved from a study of beta chain features in type 1 diabetes (dated by TCRdb to the late 2010s). Turning to the overall study: Mean age, gender distribution, total cell number and subset yield were not different between patients and healthy donors. In the study, recently diagnosed type 1 diabetes patients and matched healthy donors were compared on the TCRB repertoires of their sorted circulating CD4+ T cell subsets. A total of 100 million to 140 million sorted cells were examined across all samples, and the number of cells per subset was strongly correlated with RNA yield. Regulatory and stem cell-like memory subsets were obtained from only 8 patients and roughly 8 healthy donors, while naive and central memory subsets were obtained from all 28 donors.

All of the isolated RNA was reverse transcribed with the High Capacity cDNA Reverse Transcription Kit, so expressed TCRB transcripts were sequenced. Naive, central memory and regulatory T cell samples underwent deep immunoSEQ sequencing, averaging roughly 3.5 million total reads per sample. Sorted cells were lysed in RLT buffer, and RNA was extracted using DNase-treated RNeasy Micro or Mini kits according to cell number. Each cell subset was processed on its own to prevent cross-contamination, while patient and healthy donor samples were processed together. Using the immunoSEQ multiplex PCR, TCRB sequences were amplified from cDNA into 87-bp fragments spanning the CDR3 region. Sequencing of the amplicons was done on the Illumina HiSeq platform. On the study's bioinformatics: PCR bias was corrected computationally using synthetic template baselines, and reads within Hamming distance 2 were collapsed, with unmergeable singletons discarded. Reads were aligned against IMGT to assign V, D and J genes, CDR3 length and insertions or deletions at six rearrangement sites. Clonotype counts were normalized to sorted cell number within each subset before computing true diversity and Gini coefficients with the tcR R package. Repertoire sharing was quantified using the overlap coefficient calculated on TCRB nucleotide sequences. TCRdb took this table from immuneACCESS and kept in-frame rearrangements with V and J called. Such tables lack part of the clones; where checked against another copy, unresolved V genes explain under half of the gap, and the rest is unexplained. V and J calls and clone size are as listed in that table; D and trimming were resolved from the DNA. Counted in this sample were about 140,000 clones; about 7% of them appeared once. More than 1.1% of the sample goes to the ten largest clones.

As concerns this clone: This clone's antigen is unknown. No much larger clone exists at a distance of one base, and base qualities are not known.

From each donor, a single peripheral blood sample of 100 to 150 mL on average was drawn into heparinised tubes. A BD FACSAria II and a panel including CD45RO, CCR7, CD25, CD127, CD95 and CD27 were used to sort naive, central memory, regulatory and stem cell-like memory CD4+ T cells. All sorted populations exceeded 98% purity. PBMCs were isolated immediately by Lymphoprep density gradient centrifugation and stained directly without culture. So that batch effects would be minimized, each experiment stained and sorted samples in pairs, pairing one healthy donor with one patient. Beyond this particular receptor, the publication reports: Naive, central memory and regulatory TCRB repertoires appeared to be more alike among patients than among healthy donors. A moderate but significant shortening of TCRB CDR3 length was observed in type 1 diabetes patients in all four CD4+ subsets. Only small numbers of individuals were included in the HLA sub-analyses, which left unresolved whether HLA type had any influence on TCRB rearrangement. Because cDNA was sequenced instead of genomic DNA, highly expressing activated cells could be over-represented, though the groups showed no difference in activation or CD3 levels. Shorter templates might have been favored by PCR, but patient and control samples were amplified and corrected together, so both groups would have been affected equally by any skew. At VDJ recombination sites, type 1 diabetes patients had fewer insertions and more deleted nucleotides, which implies abnormalities in thymic rearrangement.

The CDR3 covers 14 residues, taking in both the cysteine and the phenylalanine. Kept here is only the CDR3 DNA, which spans 42 bases and is read in frame from base 1. At the junction V is shortened by 6 bases and J by 8 bases, with 18 bases in between. CDR1 and CDR2 are drawn from the germline V gene: MNHNS, SASEGT. This receptor was obtained from a woman aged 25 to 39 in good health. The chain joins TRBV6-1 to TRBJ2-3; perhaps TRBD2 is the D gene, with 6 bases matching. The sequencing sample was made of central memory CD4+ T cells from blood. Here the CDR3 is given as CASSREGGVSTQYF. The sequenced DNA: TGTGCCAGCAGCCGTGAGGGAGGAGTGAGTACGCAGTATTTT.